These 21 T cell receptor beta chains were sequenced from one sample in a study of memory CD4+ T cells and cytomegalovirus serostatus. Single viable CD3+CD4+CD8-CD45RO+ cells were sorted as the memory CD4+ T cells. The assay was immunoSEQ multiplex PCR, and TCRdb's table has in-frame clones only and misses some. Among about 50,000 clones, roughly 82% were seen once, and the ten largest hold approximately 0.4%. Sequenced material: memory CD4+ T cells from blood. These receptors originate from an adult in good health and CMV-seronegative.

The count of this clone is one. V and J are TRBV9 and TRBJ1-2; 8 bases agree with TRBD1. The CDR3 is 15 residues long. Germline V gene data show CDR1 as SGDLS and CDR2 as YYNGEE. With 5 bases clipped from V and 3 bases from J, the junction kept 9 bases outside the gene matches. CDR3 bases: TGTGCCAGCAGTTCAAACAGGGGGGGAGACTATGGCTACACCTTC. It is translated as CASSSNRGGDYGYTF.

The rearrangement links TRBV9 to TRBJ1-1; D ambiguous. The germline gives CDR1 SGDLS, CDR2 YYNGEE. Trimming removed 2 bases from V and 2 bases from J, with 7 bases in between. This CDR3 comprises 13 residues. The CDR3 here is CASSVDFNTEAFF. The CDR3 nucleotides are TGTGCCAGCAGCGTCGACTTCAACACTGAAGCTTTCTTT.

The chain employs TRBV7-3 and TRBJ2-1; 9 nucleotides align to TRBD2. J lost 4 bases, V lost 2 bases, and 3 bases had no gene match. Per the germline V gene, CDR1 is SGHTA and CDR2 is FQGTGA. This CDR3 has 15 residues. DNA of the CDR3: TGTGCCAGCAGCTTAGGGACTAGCCTTTACAATGAGCAGTTCTTC. Its translation: CASSLGTSLYNEQFF.

This chain links TRBV6-1 with TRBJ1-2; D gene uncertain. V was shortened by 1 base and J by 4 bases, with 10 bases between the two germline ends. This CDR3 comprises 14 residues. Germline assignment: CDR1 MNHNS and CDR2 SASEGT. The CDR3 DNA is TGTGCCAGCAGTGAAGTAAACTCTCTCTATGGCTACACCTTC. Amino acid sequence: CASSEVNSLYGYTF.

The chain has TRBV28 and TRBJ2-3; D is unresolved. CDR1 is MDHEN, CDR2 SYDVKM, per germline. Trimming pared 4 bases from V and 2 bases from J, leaving 13 bases between. The CDR3 totals 15 residues. CDR3 residues: CASSSQTKATDTQYF. Written as DNA, the CDR3 is TGTGCCAGCAGTTCACAGACCAAAGCCACAGATACGCAGTATTTT.

The CDR3 region has the DNA TGTGCCAGCAGTGAGTCTATAGGCAATACGCAGTATTTT. It is translated as CASSESIGNTQYF. This chain connects TRBV6-4 to TRBJ2-3; D unresolved. V shed 3 bases and J shed 7 bases, with 11 bases lying between them. The CDR3 covers 13 residues. Germline V gene sequence: CDR1 MRHNA, CDR2 SNTAGT.

The V and J genes are TRBV5-1 and TRBJ1-1; TRBD1 aligns across 9 bases. The V and J ends lost 1 base and 5 bases, in that order; junction bases with no gene match: 3. Germline V lookup: CDR1 SGHRS, CDR2 YFSETQ. CDR3 size: 14 residues. CDR3 region: CASSLTGGETEAFF. DNA for the CDR3: TGCGCCAGCAGCTTGACAGGGGGCGAGACTGAAGCTTTCTTT.

This clone has just one count. The genes are TRBV7-8 and TRBJ1-2; a possible D gene is TRBD1 (5 bases). Trimming removed 1 base from V and 4 bases from J, with 10 bases in between. The germline gives CDR1 SGHVS, CDR2 FQNEAQ. The CDR3 contains 14 residues. The CDR3 protein is CASSLGGSIYGYTF. As DNA, the CDR3 is TGTGCCAGCAGCTTAGGGGGCAGTATCTATGGCTACACCTTC.

The V gene is TRBV5-1, the J gene TRBJ2-5, with D perhaps TRBD2 (6 bases). Deletions cut 6 bases from V and 6 bases from J, with 18 bases between. The CDR3 runs to 14 residues. Germline CDR1 and CDR2: SGHRS and YFSETQ. CDR3 amino acids: CASKAGPGGKTQYF. The CDR3 nucleotides read TGCGCCAGCAAAGCCGGTCCCGGCGGGAAGACCCAGTACTTC.

The chain joins TRBV18 to TRBJ1-1; unclear D gene. From germline, CDR1 is KGHSH and CDR2 LQKENI. Trimming left V 5 bases short and J 4 bases short, with 17 bases between. This CDR3 is 15 amino acids long. CDR3 in amino acids: CASSTGSKLGTEAFF. CDR3 DNA sequence: TGTGCCAGCTCAACGGGATCGAAACTCGGCACTGAAGCTTTCTTT.

The genes are TRBV2 and TRBJ2-1; 8 positions agree with TRBD2. This CDR3 spans 14 amino acids. Germline loops: CDR1 SNHLY, CDR2 FYNNEI. V was pared by 7 bases and J by 9 bases, with 11 bases of the junction left unmatched. The CDR3 region has the DNA TGTGCCAGCAAAGGTGGATCGGCGGGGGGTGAGCAGTTCTTC. Translating it yields CASKGGSAGGEQFF.

This clone was seen only a few times. The rearrangement uses TRBV11-1 and TRBJ2-1; 13 positions agree with TRBD2. The CDR3 spans 17 residues. Trimming took 1 base from V and 9 from J; bases not matched to a gene: 9. The V gene's germline CDR1 is SGHAT and CDR2 FQDESV (reference sequence). The CDR3, as DNA: TGTGCCAGCAGCTTAGTATTACTAGCGGGGGGGGATGGTGAGCAGTTCTTC. It yields the protein CASSLVLLAGGDGEQFF. The entire variable domain, with the rest obtained from reference TRBV11-1 and TRBJ2-1, is as follows: EAEVAQSPRYKITEKSQAVAFWCDPISGHATLYWYRQILGQGPELLVQFQDESVVDDSQLPKDRFSAERLKGVDSTLKIQPAELGDSAMYLCASSLVLLAGGDGEQFFGPGTRLTVL.

V is TRBV5-1 and J is TRBJ2-5, with 9 bases that match TRBD2. The CDR3 consists of 17 residues. Germline V lookup: CDR1 SGHRS, CDR2 YFSETQ. After removal of 0 bases from V and 1 base from J, the junction contained 7 bases not matched to a gene. The CDR3 spells CASSLAASGIPQETQYF. For the CDR3, the DNA is TGCGCCAGCAGCTTGGCGGCTAGCGGGATCCCCCAAGAGACCCAGTACTTC.

In its sample, this clone was seen a few times. This chain uses TRBV6-1 with TRBJ1-5; 12 bases map to TRBD1. The germline gives CDR1 MNHNS, CDR2 SASEGT. Trimming cost V 4 bases and J 9 bases; bases outside gene matches: 4. The CDR3 is 14 residues long. The CDR3 protein is CASSGWDRGRPQHF. CDR3 in DNA: TGTGCCAGCAGTGGATGGGACAGGGGGCGGCCCCAGCATTTT.

The chain is built from TRBV4-2 and TRBJ2-5; D is perhaps TRBD2 (7 bases). The V and J ends lost 4 bases and 4 bases respectively, with 22 bases between them. CDR1 is LGHNA, CDR2 YNFKEQ, per germline. The length of the CDR3 is 17 residues. The CDR3: CASSRGGGGASGETQYF. The CDR3 nucleotides read TGTGCCAGCAGCCGAGGCGGGGGCGGGGCCTCGGGAGAGACCCAGTACTTC.

This rearrangement joins TRBV25-1 to TRBJ1-5; D perhaps matches TRBD1 (6 bases). Germline CDR1 MGHDK, CDR2 SYGVNS. V shed 6 bases and J shed 3 bases, with 12 bases lying between them. The CDR3 has 14 residues. CDR3 bases: TGTGCCAGCAGCCACCGGGACAACAATCAGCCCCAGCATTTT. Translated: CASSHRDNNQPQHF.

V is TRBV30 and J is TRBJ2-4; tentative D call: TRBD1 (5 bases). Germline V gives CDR1 GTSNPN, CDR2 SVGIG (reference sequence). The CDR3 is 13 amino acids. V lost 2 bases and J lost 8, with 13 bases in between. The CDR3 spells CAWSISGRDIQYF. In DNA form, the CDR3 reads TGTGCCTGGAGTATCTCTGGCAGGGACATTCAGTACTTC.

The chain carries TRBV4-1 and TRBJ2-3; TRBD1 is a possible D gene (5 bases). This CDR3 region has 15 residues. Germline V CDR1 and CDR2: MGHRA, YSYEKL. Trimming took off 6 bases at V and 1 base at J, with 14 bases between the two ends. DNA of the CDR3: TGCGCCAGCAGGGGCAGGGCTCCCGGCACAGATACGCAGTATTTT. Translating it yields CASRGRAPGTDTQYF.

This chain uses TRBV4-2 with TRBJ2-3; 9 nucleotides agree with TRBD1. The CDR3 totals 15 residues. J was trimmed by 11 bases and V by 0 bases; bases with no gene match: 9. Germline-derived CDR1 and CDR2 are LGHNA and YNFKEQ. DNA of the CDR3: TGTGCCAGCAGCCAAGAGCTAACAGGGGGCTTTCAGCAGTATTTT. It yields the protein CASSQELTGGFQQYF.

Only a few counts were recorded for this clone. The junction departs from the called germline gene at one end, perhaps through a read error. The gene calls are TRBV7-7 and TRBJ2-5, with 8 bases matching TRBD1. This CDR3 spans 15 amino acids. CDR1 SSHAT and CDR2 FNYEAQ come from the germline V gene (reference sequence). CDR3 in amino acids: CASSSGRQGRETQYF. The CDR3 region has the DNA TGTGCTAGCAGCTCAGGGAGACAGGGGCGAGAGACCCAGTACTTC.

The genes are TRBV20-1 and TRBJ1-1, with a tentative D call TRBD1 (5 bases). The CDR3 runs 11 residues. The germline V gene encodes CDR1 DFQATT and CDR2 SNEGSKA (reference sequence). The V gene lost 5 bases and the J gene lost 1 base, with 5 bases spanning the gap. Here the CDR3 DNA reads TGCAGTGCTGGGGCGAACACTGAAGCTTTCTTT. Protein product: CSAGANTEAFF.